This T cell receptor (beta chain) is drawn from a study of cytomegalovirus exposure and HLA in healthy donors. Study-level results: Some V segments, TRBV6-2 and TRBV6-3 among them, were indistinguishable and were therefore excluded. Productive status was seen about 87% or about 30% of the time for most TCR beta V segments in an earlier analysis.

As concerns this clone: Its antigen is not known.

PCR employed 60 Vbeta and 13 Jbeta primers. Sequencing was performed with immunoSEQ multiplex PCR; in TCRdb, only in-frame clones are kept and a portion is missing. Altogether 50,000 or so clones are present, roughly 81% being singletons, with the ten largest covering less than 3%. The CDR3 is made up of 12 amino acids. Germline CDR1 reads SQVTM; CDR2 reads ANQGSEA. The TCR originated in a woman aged 40 to 49 in good health and CMV-seropositive. The gene calls are TRBV29-1 and TRBJ2-5; possibly TRBD2 for D (6 bases). The end of the DNA is better explained by TRBJ2-7, so the J call may be wrong. Specimen: PBMCs. The CDR3 loop is CSVRRGSYEQYF. The CDR3 nucleotides are TGCAGCGTTAGGCGGGGCTCCTACGAGCAGTACTTC.